This T cell receptor (beta chain) was profiled in a study of blood T cell repertoires in COVID-19. At the level of the study: COVID-19 samples from acute and convalescent phases originated in the United States, Italy and Spain. T cells, B-cell-depleted T cells, or PBMCs provided the cDNA or gDNA that served as material.

Methods used by the authors: By means of reference gene primer amplification, nucleated cell counts were estimated. The data were produced by immunoSEQ multiplex PCR, yet TCRdb's version contains in-frame clones alone and is incomplete. V and J calls and clone size are as listed in that table; D and trimming were resolved from the DNA. The sample carries roughly 180,000 clones, around 85% recorded once. This receptor was taken from a woman in her sixties or seventies with acute or convalescent COVID-19. The sample taken for sequencing was peripheral blood.

DNA of the CDR3: TGTGCCAGCAGTTTTACGCCCCAGGGGCAGGGGGTTGCCTACAATGAGCAGTTCTTC. This sequence encodes CASSFTPQGQGVAYNEQFF. The chain combines TRBV28 with TRBJ2-1; 7 positions agree with TRBD1. There are 19 residues in the CDR3. Trimming at V came to 3 bases and at J to 2 bases, leaving 16 bases not matched to a gene. The germline gives CDR1 MDHEN, CDR2 SYDVKM.